The source of this TCR beta chain is a study of cytotoxic CD8 clonotypes in ibrutinib-treated CLL. The overall study: Partial response occurred in roughly 25 patients and complete response in 2; at median about 70 months, approximately 15 remained remitted and approximately 12 progressed.

V lost 6 bases and J 3 bases, leaving 15 bases between the germline ends. CDR1 and CDR2 (germline): MNHEY, SVGAGI. This CDR3 comprises 15 residues. Points from the study as a whole: Starting clonality was above that of age-matched healthy donors and tracked circulating CD8+ T-cell counts.

This clone was recorded once. As yet, its antigen is unknown. Method: immunoSEQ multiplex PCR; TCRdb's copy keeps in-frame clones and lacks some. The data contain roughly 150,000 clones, more than 70% of them seen just once; the ten biggest clones take up 3%. Sample: PBMCs, taken at disease progression, from a patient treated with ibrutinib. The clonotype comes from a human donor with chronic lymphocytic leukemia. The chain couples TRBV6-5 to TRBJ2-1; D is perhaps TRBD2 (5 bases). The CDR3 DNA reads as TGTGCCAGCAGCGATCCGAGACTATACTACAATGAGCAGTTCTTC. Translating gives CASSDPRLYYNEQFF.